This T cell receptor (beta chain) appears in the sequencing data of a study of T cells in Graves' hyperthyroidism and ophthalmopathy. V lost 5 bases and J lost 3, with 13 bases in between. Germline CDR1 and CDR2: KGHSH and LQKENI. The CDR3 is 15 residues long. Notes on the study in general: The model anticipated ophthalmopathy a median approximately 6.7 months pre-onset.

This clonotype was recorded a few times. Its specificity is unknown. From RNA transcripts, TCR beta CDR3 regions were amplified. The HTBI primer set drove a first-round RT-PCR of the TCR CDR3. MiXCR, applied by TCRdb to the multiplex PCR reads, yields one record per CDR3 protein. The table lists around 600,000 distinct CDR3 sequences, about 14% of them singletons. Cells are PBMCs isolated from around 9.4 ml of fresh blood. Input material: blood. V gene TRBV18 combines with J gene TRBJ1-4; a possible D gene is TRBD1 (6 bases). This sequence was found in a woman aged 50 to 60 with Graves' ophthalmopathy. CDR3 loop: CASSLKTGSNEKLFF. DNA of the CDR3: TGTGCCAGCTCATTAAAGACAGGATCTAATGAAAAACTGTTTTTT.